This TCR beta chain was captured in a study of T-cell memory formation after mild COVID-19. A remark on this clonotype: Antigen specificity is unknown.

Findings and limits, study-wide: Later expanders leaned toward CD4+, whereas clones contracting from day 15 to 85 were balanced CD4/CD8. Pre-infection memory contained some responding clones, which suggested that cross-reactive memory had joined.

Germline loops: CDR1 SNHLY, CDR2 FYNNEI. This CDR3 has 14 residues. V dropped 4 bases and J dropped 8 bases, with 12 bases sitting between them. One entry per CDR3 protein, called by TCRdb with MiXCR from the 5' RACE reads. The sample has 180,000 or so distinct CDR3 sequences, 11% seen once. The sample consisted of PBMCs or a T cell subset sorted from them (not recorded which). The receptor was derived from a man aged 18 to 29 who had mild COVID-19 (a few samples of this study predate the infection). Cell type and time point are not known. V gene TRBV2 combines with J gene TRBJ1-6; D unclear. CDR3 protein: CASSVWQVDSPLHF. In nucleotides, the CDR3 is TGTGCCAGCAGTGTCTGGCAGGTGGATTCACCCCTCCACTTT.